These 17 T cell receptor beta chains share one sample of origin, sequenced in a study of T cell changes during pregnancy in multiple sclerosis. Sequencing was performed with immunoSEQ multiplex PCR; in TCRdb, only in-frame clones are kept and a portion is missing. The sample shows around 100,000 clones, about nine tenths of them seen only once. This specimen consisted of peripheral blood, obtained in the second trimester of pregnancy. The receptors derive from a female donor with multiple sclerosis, enrolled in a pregnancy study.

The rearrangement uses TRBV2 and TRBJ1-4; no firm D call. This CDR3 contains 15 residues. Trimming cost V 4 bases and J 3 bases, with 12 bases left between them. The germline CDR1 and CDR2 sequences are SNHLY and FYNNEI. CDR3 nucleotides: TGTGCCAGCAGTGGTACGAGGAGCCCTAATGAAAAACTGTTTTTT. This gives the protein CASSGTRSPNEKLFF.

This rearrangement joins TRBV4-1 to TRBJ2-7; possibly TRBD2 for D (6 bases). Germline CDR1 MGHRA, CDR2 YSYEKL. Between the trimmed V and J ends, which lost 4 bases and 5 bases, there was a span of 18 bases. This CDR3 region has 15 residues. The CDR3 reads CASSLRDLGLHEQYF. In DNA form, the CDR3 reads TGCGCCAGCAGCCTCCGGGACTTGGGGTTACACGAGCAGTACTTC.

This clone appeared once. The rearrangement joins TRBV2 to TRBJ2-3, with a tentative D call TRBD1 (6 bases). The V gene lost 3 bases and the J gene lost 0 bases, with 10 bases spanning the gap. This CDR3 region has 15 residues. Germline CDR1 is SNHLY and CDR2 is FYNNEI. CDR3 residues: CASSDRGVSTDTQYF. In DNA, the CDR3 is TGTGCCAGCAGTGACAGGGGCGTCAGCACAGATACGCAGTATTTT.

The chain employs TRBV7-8 and TRBJ2-3, with 7 nucleotides matching TRBD2. The CDR3 has 14 residues. The germline V gene has CDR1 SGHVS and CDR2 FQNEAQ. V was pared by 4 bases and J by 7 bases, with 8 bases of the junction left unmatched. CDR3 amino acids: CASSSLAGAYTQYF. CDR3 nucleotide sequence: TGTGCCAGCAGCTCTCTGGCGGGAGCGTATACGCAGTATTTT.

This chain uses TRBV7-2 with TRBJ1-3; no clear D gene. This CDR3 has 13 residues. In germline, CDR1 is SGHTA, CDR2 FQGNSA. Trimming removed 7 bases at V and 6 bases at J, with 13 bases between. The CDR3 bases are TGTGCCAGCACACTTCAAGCACCAAACACCATATATTTT. Translating it yields CASTLQAPNTIYF.

This clone was found once. The J gene is TRBJ2-1, the V gene TRBV5-4, with 14 positions matching TRBD2. Looked up from germline, CDR1 is SGHNT and CDR2 is YYREEE (reference sequence). The length of the CDR3 is 16 residues. After removal of 4 bases from V and 10 bases from J, the junction contained 10 bases not matched to a gene. This CDR3 reads CASSEGTSGSPTEQFF. CDR3 bases: TGTGCCAGCAGCGAGGGGACTAGCGGGAGTCCTACAGAGCAGTTCTTC.

The J gene is TRBJ1-1, the V gene TRBV6-1; 8 bases agree with TRBD1. The germline V gene has CDR1 MNHNS and CDR2 SASEGT. CDR3 length: 14 amino acids. V trimming: 6 bases; J trimming: 1 base; junction bases outside the gene matches: 4. The CDR3 nucleotides are TGTGCCAGCAGAGGACAGGGTTCGAACACTGAAGCTTTCTTT. This gives the protein CASRGQGSNTEAFF.

The chain combines TRBV19 with TRBJ1-1; D gene ambiguous. Trimming removed 4 bases at V and 1 base at J, with 4 bases between. Per the germline V gene, CDR1 is LNHDA and CDR2 is SQIVND (reference sequence). The CDR3 spans 12 residues. Written as DNA, the CDR3 is TGTGCCAGTAGTACAGGGAACACTGAAGCTTTCTTT. Protein sequence: CASSTGNTEAFF.

This chain joins TRBV19 and TRBJ1-1, with TRBD1 matching 11 bases. After removal of 7 bases from V and 4 bases from J, the junction contained 8 bases not matched to a gene. The V gene's germline CDR1 is LNHDA and CDR2 SQIVND (reference sequence). This CDR3 contains 15 residues. The CDR3 sequence is CASIPPGTGGTEAFF. The CDR3 DNA is TGTGCCAGTATCCCACCCGGGACAGGGGGCACTGAAGCTTTCTTT. Together with reference TRBV19 and TRBJ1-1, the CDR3 gives the full variable domain: DGGITQSPKYLFRKEGQNVTLSCEQNLNHDAMYWYRQDPGQGLRLIYYSQIVNDFQKGDIAEGYSVSREKKESFPLTVTSAQKNPTAFYLCASIPPGTGGTEAFFGQGTRLTVV.

This rearrangement joins TRBV4-1 to TRBJ1-5, with D possibly being TRBD1 (6 bases). CDR3 length: 16 residues. V lost 0 bases and J lost 3, with 12 bases in between. Germline CDR1 and CDR2: MGHRA and YSYEKL. The CDR3, as DNA: TGCGCCAGCAGCCAAGAAATGACAGGAGCCAATCAGCCCCAGCATTTT. Amino acids: CASSQEMTGANQPQHF.

In the case of this clone: One end of the junction does not line up with germline, which may come from a read error. The rearrangement joins TRBV7-7 to TRBJ2-1; TRBD1 aligns across 7 bases. Per the germline V gene, CDR1 is SSHAT and CDR2 is FNYEAQ (reference sequence). The CDR3 length is 12 residues. The CDR3 loop reads CASSYRGNEQFF. The CDR3 DNA follows: TGTGCTAGCAGCTACAGGGGCAATGAGCAGTTCTTC.

The chain recombines TRBV19 with TRBJ2-7, with TRBD1 matching over 7 bases. This CDR3 has 14 amino acids. J lost 3 bases, V lost 1 base, and 3 bases had no gene match. CDR1 and CDR2 (germline): LNHDA, SQIVND (reference sequence). CDR3 loop: CASSIAGQYYEQYF. DNA for the CDR3: TGTGCCAGTAGTATAGCGGGACAGTACTACGAGCAGTACTTC.

This clone was recorded only once. The chain uses TRBV7-8 and TRBJ2-5; 8 bases are a match to TRBD1. The germline V gene has CDR1 SGHVS and CDR2 FQNEAQ. The CDR3 consists of 14 residues. V trimming: 6 bases; J trimming: 5 bases; junction bases outside the gene matches: 8. CDR3 region: CASSSDRVGETQYF. DNA of the CDR3: TGTGCCAGCAGTTCGGACAGGGTGGGGGAGACCCAGTACTTC.

This sequence joins TRBV5-6 and TRBJ2-7, with TRBD1 matching over 11 bases. V lost 0 bases to trimming and J lost 4 bases; unmatched junction nucleotides: 6. Germline V gene sequence: CDR1 SGHDT, CDR2 YYEEEE. The CDR3 consists of 16 residues. CDR3 bases: TGTGCCAGCAGCTTGGTAGTGGGACAGGGGGATTACGAGCAGTACTTC. This gives the protein CASSLVVGQGDYEQYF.

This clone was counted a single time. This chain links TRBV5-6 with TRBJ2-1, with a tentative D call TRBD1 (7 bases). The CDR3 runs to 17 residues. V was pared by 4 bases and J by 4 bases, with 21 bases between. Germline CDR1 SGHDT, CDR2 YYEEEE. CDR3 region: CASSLRGGRGTYNEQFF. The CDR3, as DNA: TGTGCCAGCAGCCTACGGGGAGGCAGGGGGACTTACAATGAGCAGTTCTTC.

The chain carries TRBV7-2 and TRBJ2-3; 14 bases agree with TRBD2. CDR3 size: 16 residues. Germline-derived CDR1 and CDR2 are SGHTA and FQGNSA. Trimming removed 6 bases from V and 4 bases from J; junction bases left unmatched: 6. The CDR3 sequence is CASRPGLAGAPDTQYF. The CDR3 nucleotides are TGTGCCAGCAGACCGGGACTAGCGGGAGCCCCAGATACGCAGTATTTT.

The chain recombines TRBV27 with TRBJ2-1; 8 nucleotides line up with TRBD2. Germline V gene lookup returns CDR1 MNHEY and CDR2 SMNVEV (reference sequence). The CDR3 sequence is 16 residues long. Losses at the gene ends were 5 bases for V and 3 bases for J; bases not matched to a gene: 9. The CDR3 DNA sequence: TGTGCCAGCAGTCCCCTCCCTAGCGGGTACTACAATGAGCAGTTCTTC. The encoded protein is CASSPLPSGYYNEQFF.